A single sample gave rise to the 5 T cell receptor beta chains below, sequenced in a study of shared clonotypes between healthy human individuals. Clones were sequenced by immunoSEQ multiplex PCR, and TCRdb holds only the in-frame ones, with some missing. This sample has under 2,000,000 clones, with roughly 95% found just once. CD45RO negativity and positive selection for CCR7 defined naive CD8 cells, a population that excluded terminally differentiated effector memory CD45RA+ cells. Material for sequencing was naive CD8+ T cells sorted from blood. These receptors all stem from a man aged 18 to 29 in good health.

The count of this clone is one. This rearrangement joins TRBV13 to TRBJ1-6; D not resolved. The CDR3 spans 15 residues. The V and J ends lost 6 bases and 0 bases respectively, with 9 bases between them. Germline V CDR1 and CDR2: PRHDT, FYEKMQ (reference sequence). The CDR3 DNA follows: TGTGCCAGCAGTCATTGGAGCTCCTATAATTCACCCCTCCACTTT. Amino acids: CASSHWSSYNSPLHF.

The rearrangement joins TRBV9 to TRBJ1-2; D possibly corresponds to TRBD1 (6 bases). Germline V CDR1 and CDR2: SGDLS, YYNGEE. Trimming cost V 3 bases and J 2 bases, with 8 bases left between them. The CDR3 loop spans 13 amino acids. The DNA of the CDR3 is TGTGCCAGCAGCGGGGGGCGCAACTATGGCTACACCTTC. Translation: CASSGGRNYGYTF. The entire variable domain, with the rest obtained from reference TRBV9 and TRBJ1-2, is as follows: DSGVTQTPKHLITATGQRVTLRCSPRSGDLSVYWYQQSLDQGLQFLIQYYNGEERAKGNILERFSAQQFPDLHSELNLSSLELGDSALYFCASSGGRNYGYTFGSGTRLTVV.

The V and J genes are TRBV2 and TRBJ1-5, with D maybe TRBD1 (5 bases). Trimming removed 6 bases from V and 3 bases from J, with 18 bases in between. The CDR3 is made up of 16 amino acids. CDR1 and CDR2 from the germline V gene are SNHLY and FYNNEI. The CDR3 protein is CASSPELGENNQPQHF. DNA of the CDR3: TGTGCCAGCAGCCCCGAGTTGGGGGAAAACAATCAGCCCCAGCATTTT.

This chain joins TRBV6-1 and TRBJ2-5; 7 bases align to TRBD2. Germline V gives CDR1 MNHNS, CDR2 SASEGT. V was clipped by 6 bases and J by 1 base; unmatched bases: 11. The CDR3 sequence is 16 residues long. The CDR3 sequence: CASSERGGGTQETQYF. The DNA for the CDR3 is TGTGCCAGCAGCGAAAGGGGCGGGGGAACCCAAGAGACCCAGTACTTC.

J is TRBJ2-5 and V is TRBV7-8; TRBD2 matches at 9 bases. After removal of 4 bases from V and 0 bases from J, the junction contained 12 bases not matched to a gene. The CDR3 length is 18 residues. The germline V gene encodes CDR1 SGHVS and CDR2 FQNEAQ. The CDR3 sequence: CASSSSLAGALYQETQYF. In DNA form, the CDR3 reads TGTGCCAGCAGCTCCTCATTAGCGGGGGCCCTATACCAAGAGACCCAGTACTTC.